The rows below give T cell receptor beta chains drawn from one sample of a study. A single record per CDR3 protein comes from TCRdb applying MiXCR to the 5' RACE reads. In the table there are about 54,000 distinct CDR3 sequences, 17% of which are singletons. Sequencing used naive CD4+ T cells sorted from blood. These receptors were collected from a female donor with breast cancer. Both conserved end residues are part of each CDR3. The D gene is left open where the match is weak. Only part of the rows carry a size: once, few, many, or a class if the clone is expanded.

CDR3nt	CDR3aa	abundance	d_gene	v_gene	j_gene
TGTGCCAGCAGTTCGGGGACCTACGAGCAGTACTTC	CASSSGTYEQYF	many	NA	TRBV12-3/TRBV12-4	TRBJ2-7
TGTGCCGGCAGCGTAAGTTTTGGGCCGCAATATGGCTACACCTTC	CAGSVSFGPQYGYTF	few	NA	TRBV9	TRBJ1-2
TGCGCCAGCAGGCCCTCTGAAGGGGTTGCTGGTGACGCTTTCTTT	CASRPSEGVAGDAFF	few	NA	TRBV5-1	TRBJ1-1
TGCGCCAGCAGCTTGGGGCCCGGGAACGGCTACACCTTC	CASSLGPGNGYTF	few	NA	TRBV5-1	TRBJ1-2
TGCAGTGCTAGCGATAGCGGGAGATATGGGGAGCTGTTTTTT	CSASDSGRYGELFF	many	TRBD2	TRBV20-1	TRBJ2-2
TGTGCCAGCAGCCCTGGGACAGGGGGCTACTACGAGCAGTACTTC	CASSPGTGGYYEQYF	few	TRBD1	TRBV9	TRBJ2-7
TGTGCCAGCGCATCCTTGGGTATAGGCGTAGTCCGACTGCCCTACGAGCAGTACTTC	CASASLGIGVVRLPYEQYF	NA	NA	TRBV21-1	TRBJ2-7
TGTGCCACCAGCAGAGATCTTGGAGTCAGCAATCAGCCCCAGCATTTT	CATSRDLGVSNQPQHF	few	NA	TRBV15	TRBJ1-5
TGTGCCAGCAAAAGCAGGACCAGCTCTGGAAACACCATATATTTT	CASKSRTSSGNTIYF	few	NA	TRBV2	TRBJ1-3
TGCGCCAGCAGCTTGACCTCCCAAAACACTGAAGCTTTCTTT	CASSLTSQNTEAFF	few	NA	TRBV5-1	TRBJ1-1
TGTGCCAGCAGCCCACAGGCGTACAATTCACCCCTCCACTTT	CASSPQAYNSPLHF	NA	NA	TRBV6-5	TRBJ1-6
TGTGCCAGCAGTCAAGACAGGGGTTCCTACAATGAGCAGTTCTTC	CASSQDRGSYNEQFF	many	TRBD1	TRBV7-3	TRBJ2-1
TGCGCCAGCAGCTTGGCGAGGGAAGAGACCCAGTACTTC	CASSLAREETQYF	few	NA	TRBV5-1	TRBJ2-5
TGCGCCAGCAGCCAAGGGACAGGGAGTGAAAAACTGTTTTTT	CASSQGTGSEKLFF	NA	TRBD1	TRBV5-1	TRBJ1-4
TGCGCCAGCAGCAGTCCCTCAGCGAGCTACGAGCAGTACTTC	CASSSPSASYEQYF	many	NA	TRBV5-1	TRBJ2-7
TGTGCCAGCAGCCGCACACTAGGCGGGAGGAAAAGGGAGCTGTTTTTT	CASSRTLGGRKRELFF	NA	TRBD2	TRBV3-1	TRBJ2-2
TGTGCCAGCAGTGATCAGGGGATTGAGCAGTTCTTC	CASSDQGIEQFF	NA	NA	TRBV2	TRBJ2-1
TGTGCCAGCTCACCCGGGTCGGATCAGCCCCAGCATTTT	CASSPGSDQPQHF	many	NA	TRBV18	TRBJ1-5
TGCAGTGCTAGCAGGGACAGGGGGGCCAAAAACATTCAGTACTTC	CSASRDRGAKNIQYF	NA	TRBD1	TRBV20-1	TRBJ2-4
TGTGCCAGCAGCTCCGGGACAGGGCACGGCTACACCTTC	CASSSGTGHGYTF	few	TRBD1	TRBV5-6	TRBJ1-2
TGTGCCACCATGGACAGTTCCTTTGGAGGCTACACCTTC	CATMDSSFGGYTF	NA	NA	TRBV24-1	TRBJ1-2
TGTGCCAGCAGCCTGAGCTCCGGGACAAAGGTTTATGGCTACACCTTC	CASSLSSGTKVYGYTF	NA	NA	TRBV5-5	TRBJ1-2
TGTGCCAGCAGTTCCCCGACAGACCCTCGCCACGAGCAGTACTTC	CASSSPTDPRHEQYF	few	NA	TRBV28	TRBJ2-7